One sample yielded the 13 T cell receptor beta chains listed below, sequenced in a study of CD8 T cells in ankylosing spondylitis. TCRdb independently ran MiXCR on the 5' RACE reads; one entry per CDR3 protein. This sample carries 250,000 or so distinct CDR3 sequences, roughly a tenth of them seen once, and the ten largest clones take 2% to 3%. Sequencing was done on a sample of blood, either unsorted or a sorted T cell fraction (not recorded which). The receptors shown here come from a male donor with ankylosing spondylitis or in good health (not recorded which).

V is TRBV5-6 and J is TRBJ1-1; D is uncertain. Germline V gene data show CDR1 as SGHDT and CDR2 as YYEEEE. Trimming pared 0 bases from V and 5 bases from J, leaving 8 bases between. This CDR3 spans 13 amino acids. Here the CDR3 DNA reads TGTGCCAGCAGCTTGGACGGGCCTACTGAAGCTTTCTTT. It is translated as CASSLDGPTEAFF.

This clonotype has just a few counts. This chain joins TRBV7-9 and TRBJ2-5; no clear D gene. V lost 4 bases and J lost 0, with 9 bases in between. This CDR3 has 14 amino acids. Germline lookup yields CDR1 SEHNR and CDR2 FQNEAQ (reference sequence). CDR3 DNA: TGTGCCAGCAGCTATGGCGGCTACCAAGAGACCCAGTACTTC. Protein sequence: CASSYGGYQETQYF.

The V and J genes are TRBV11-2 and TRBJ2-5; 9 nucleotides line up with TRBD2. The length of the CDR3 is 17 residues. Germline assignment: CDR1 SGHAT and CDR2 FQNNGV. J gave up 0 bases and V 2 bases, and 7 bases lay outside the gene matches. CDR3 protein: CASSLYGLATYQETQYF. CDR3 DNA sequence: TGTGCCAGCAGCTTATACGGACTAGCGACGTACCAAGAGACCCAGTACTTC.

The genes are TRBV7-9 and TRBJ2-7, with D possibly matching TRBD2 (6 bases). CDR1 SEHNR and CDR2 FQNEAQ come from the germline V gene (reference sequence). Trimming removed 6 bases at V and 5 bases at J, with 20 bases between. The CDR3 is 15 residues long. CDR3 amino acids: CASSFFSGSSNEQYF. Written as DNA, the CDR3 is TGTGCCAGCAGTTTTTTTTCCGGGAGTAGCAACGAGCAGTACTTC.

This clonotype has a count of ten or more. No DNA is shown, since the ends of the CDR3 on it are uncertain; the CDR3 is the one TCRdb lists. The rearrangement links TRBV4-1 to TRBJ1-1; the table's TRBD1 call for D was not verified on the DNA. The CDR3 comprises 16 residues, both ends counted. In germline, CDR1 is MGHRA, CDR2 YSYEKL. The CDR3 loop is CASSQVGQGAGWGGFF.

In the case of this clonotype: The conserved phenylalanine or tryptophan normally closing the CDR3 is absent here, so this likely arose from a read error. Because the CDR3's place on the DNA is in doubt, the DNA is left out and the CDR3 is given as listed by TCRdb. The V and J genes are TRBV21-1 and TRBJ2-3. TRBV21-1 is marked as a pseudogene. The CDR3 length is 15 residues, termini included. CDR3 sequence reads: CASSSDVTSTDTQYS.

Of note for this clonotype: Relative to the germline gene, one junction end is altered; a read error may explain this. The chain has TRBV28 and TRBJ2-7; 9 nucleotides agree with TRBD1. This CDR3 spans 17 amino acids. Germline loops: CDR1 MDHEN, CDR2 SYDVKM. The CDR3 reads CASSSPQTGGRNYAQYF. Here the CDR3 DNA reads TGTGCCAGCAGTTCCCCCCAGACAGGGGGGAGGAACTACGCGCAGTACTTC.

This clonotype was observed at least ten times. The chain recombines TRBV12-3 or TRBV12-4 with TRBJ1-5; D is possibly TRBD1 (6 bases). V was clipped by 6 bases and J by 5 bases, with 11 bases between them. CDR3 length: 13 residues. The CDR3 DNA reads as TGTGCCAGCAGACTAGGGGGGGATCAGCCCCAGCATTTT. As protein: CASRLGGDQPQHF.

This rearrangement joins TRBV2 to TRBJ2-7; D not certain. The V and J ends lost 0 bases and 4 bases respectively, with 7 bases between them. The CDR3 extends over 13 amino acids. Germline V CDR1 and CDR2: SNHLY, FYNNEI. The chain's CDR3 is CASSEAIGYEQYF. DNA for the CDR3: TGTGCCAGCAGTGAAGCTATCGGATACGAGCAGTACTTC.

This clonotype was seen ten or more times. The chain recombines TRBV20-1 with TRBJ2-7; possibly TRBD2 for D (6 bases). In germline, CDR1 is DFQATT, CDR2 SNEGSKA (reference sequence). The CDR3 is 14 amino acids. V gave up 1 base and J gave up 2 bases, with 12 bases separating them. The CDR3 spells CSARAPSATYEQYF. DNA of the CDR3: TGCAGTGCTAGAGCACCTAGCGCTACCTACGAGCAGTACTTC.

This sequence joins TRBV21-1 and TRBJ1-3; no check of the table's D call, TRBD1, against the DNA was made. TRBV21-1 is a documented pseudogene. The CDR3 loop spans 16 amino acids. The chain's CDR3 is CASSKKGGPSGNTIYF. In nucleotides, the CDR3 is TGTGCCAGCAGCAAAAAGGGGGGCCCTTCTGGAAACACCATATATTTT.

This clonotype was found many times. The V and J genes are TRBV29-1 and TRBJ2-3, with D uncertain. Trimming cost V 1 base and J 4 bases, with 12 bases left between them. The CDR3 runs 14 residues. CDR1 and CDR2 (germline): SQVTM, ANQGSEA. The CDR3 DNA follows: TGCAGCGTTGAAGGGGGTAGAGTGGCAGATACGCAGTATTTT. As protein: CSVEGGRVADTQYF.

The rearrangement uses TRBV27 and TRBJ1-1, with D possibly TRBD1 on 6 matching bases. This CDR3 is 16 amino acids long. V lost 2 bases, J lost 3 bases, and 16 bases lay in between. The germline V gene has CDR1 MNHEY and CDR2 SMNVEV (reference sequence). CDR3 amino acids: CASSLGPNRVDTEAFF. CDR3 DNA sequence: TGTGCCAGCAGTTTAGGCCCGAACAGGGTTGACACTGAAGCTTTCTTT.